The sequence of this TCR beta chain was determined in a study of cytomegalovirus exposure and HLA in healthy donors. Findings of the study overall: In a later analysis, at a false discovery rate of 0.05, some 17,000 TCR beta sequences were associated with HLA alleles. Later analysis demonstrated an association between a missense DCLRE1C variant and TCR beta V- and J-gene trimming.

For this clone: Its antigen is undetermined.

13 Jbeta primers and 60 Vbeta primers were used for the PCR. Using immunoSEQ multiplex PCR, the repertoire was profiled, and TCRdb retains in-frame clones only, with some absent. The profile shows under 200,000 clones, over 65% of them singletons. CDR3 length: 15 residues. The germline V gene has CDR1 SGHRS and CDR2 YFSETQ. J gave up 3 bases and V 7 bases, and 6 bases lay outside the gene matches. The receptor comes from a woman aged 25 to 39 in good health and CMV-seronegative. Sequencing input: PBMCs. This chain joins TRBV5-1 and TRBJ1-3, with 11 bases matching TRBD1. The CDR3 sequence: CASGQGAISGNTIYF. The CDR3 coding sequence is TGCGCCAGCGGACAGGGGGCAATCAGTGGAAACACCATATATTTT. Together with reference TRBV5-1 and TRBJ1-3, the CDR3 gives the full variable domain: KAGVTQTPRYLIKTRGQQVTLSCSPISGHRSVSWYQQTPGQGLQFLFEYFSETQRNKGNFPGRFSGRQFSNSRSEMNVSTLELGDSALYLCASGQGAISGNTIYFGEGSWLTVV.